The 7 T cell receptor beta chains presented below share a single source sample, sequenced in a study of T cells in Graves' hyperthyroidism and ophthalmopathy. RNA transcripts served as the template for amplifying TCR beta CDR3 regions. The HTBI set primed first-round TCR CDR3 RT-PCR. TCRdb re-called the multiplex PCR reads through MiXCR, storing one row per CDR3 protein. The sample consists of roughly 380,000 distinct CDR3 sequences, approximately 19% of them appearing once. Sequences were obtained from blood. The receptors come from a woman aged 18-29 years with Graves' hyperthyroidism.

Turning to this clonotype: A read error may produce the germline difference seen at one junction end. The rearrangement uses TRBV18 and TRBJ1-2, with 7 bases matching TRBD1. Germline-derived CDR1 and CDR2 are KGHSH and LQKENI. This CDR3 has 13 amino acids. CDR3 coding DNA: TGTGCCAGCTCATCGTCAGGGGGTGGTGGCTTCACCTTC. Its translation is CASSSSGGGGFTF.

This clonotype was counted many times. The V gene is TRBV2, the J gene TRBJ1-1, with D hard to call. The V gene lost 8 bases and the J gene lost 0 bases, with 16 bases spanning the gap. From germline, CDR1 is SNHLY and CDR2 FYNNEI. The CDR3 sequence is 15 residues long. CDR3 DNA sequence: TGTGCCAGCGGCTTACCCAGGATCTTGAACACTGAAGCTTTCTTT. As protein: CASGLPRILNTEAFF.

In its sample, this clonotype was seen many times. V usage is TRBV27 and J usage is TRBJ1-1, with D uncertain. The V gene's germline CDR1 is MNHEY and CDR2 SMNVEV (reference sequence). This CDR3 comprises 12 residues. Trimming stripped 6 bases from V and 4 bases from J, with 9 bases between. The CDR3 here is CASSRGTTEAFF. DNA for the CDR3: TGTGCCAGCAGCCGTGGTACCACTGAAGCTTTCTTT.

This clonotype has just a few counts. Being one base from a much bigger clone, this may be a read error. The chain uses TRBV20-1 and TRBJ2-4, with D perhaps assigned TRBD1 or TRBD2 (5 bases each). Germline loops: CDR1 DFQATT, CDR2 SNEGSKA (reference sequence). CDR3 length equals 14 residues. The CDR3 sequence is CSARGRLAKNVQYF. CDR3 nucleotides: TGCAGTGCCCGGGGACGTCTAGCCAAAAACGTTCAGTACTTC.

This clonotype was detected ten times or more. The chain uses TRBV28 and TRBJ2-7, with TRBD2 identical over 7 bases. With 2 bases clipped from V and 3 bases from J, the junction kept 4 bases outside the gene matches. Germline V gene sequence: CDR1 MDHEN, CDR2 SYDVKM. This CDR3 contains 14 residues. CDR3 sequence: CASSLMGGSYEQYF. As DNA, the CDR3 is TGTGCCAGCAGTTTAATGGGAGGGAGCTACGAGCAGTACTTC. Full variable domain (outside the CDR3, taken from reference TRBV28 and TRBJ2-7): DVKVTQSSRYLVKRTGEKVFLECVQDMDHENMFWYRQDPGLGLRLIYFSYDVKMKEKGDIPEGYSVSREKKERFSLILESASTNQTSMYLCASSLMGGSYEQYFGPGTRLTVT.

The chain joins TRBV10-1 to TRBJ2-7, with 10 bases that match TRBD1. Per the germline V gene, CDR1 is WNHNN and CDR2 is SYGVQD (reference sequence). This CDR3 contains 13 residues. V trimming: 7 bases; J trimming: 5 bases; junction bases outside the gene matches: 5. For the CDR3, the DNA is TGCGCCAGCAATCGGGACAGGGGCCACGAGCAGTACTTC. It yields the protein CASNRDRGHEQYF.

This clonotype was seen ten or more times. The CDR3 sequence is CASSLAAQGALSNQPQHF. The CDR3 DNA sequence: TGTGCCAGCAGCTTGGCTGCCCAGGGGGCCCTTAGCAATCAGCCCCAGCATTTT. This rearrangement joins TRBV5-4 to TRBJ1-5; TRBD1 aligns across 8 bases. The CDR3 totals 18 residues. J gave up 0 bases and V 0 bases, and 8 bases lay outside the gene matches. Per germline, CDR1 SGHNT and CDR2 YYREEE (reference sequence).